What follows are 9 T cell receptor beta chains derived from one specimen sequenced in a study of blood T cell repertoires in COVID-19. Data came from immunoSEQ multiplex PCR; TCRdb stores just in-frame clones and leaves some out. The profile shows about 55,000 clones, 87% of them singletons. The source material was peripheral blood. The receptors come from a human donor with active COVID-19. The donor label of this sample is uncertain.

V gene TRBV10-3 combines with J gene TRBJ2-6; D not resolved. Germline CDR1 and CDR2: ENHRY and SYGVKD. The CDR3 runs 16 residues. V gave up 0 bases and J gave up 9 bases, with 15 bases separating them. CDR3 nucleotides: TGTGCCATCAGTGAGTCGCCCACAGACACAAGCAACGTCCTGACTTTC. Translation gives CAISESPTDTSNVLTF.

This chain links TRBV7-2 with TRBJ2-2; 11 bases match TRBD2. The length of the CDR3 is 16 residues. J gave up 4 bases and V 6 bases, and 7 bases lay outside the gene matches. Germline-derived CDR1 and CDR2 are SGHTA and FQGNSA. This chain's CDR3 is CASSYSGGAATGELFF. The DNA of the CDR3 is TGTGCCAGCAGTTATAGCGGGGGGGCGGCCACCGGGGAGCTGTTTTTT.

The genes are TRBV5-1 and TRBJ2-7; TRBD2 agrees at 11 bases. J was trimmed by 7 bases and V by 6 bases; bases with no gene match: 15. Germline V CDR1 and CDR2: SGHRS, YFSETQ. The CDR3 contains 16 residues. DNA for the CDR3: TGCGCCAGCACCCAGGGGCAGCTAGCGGGGGGTGGAGAGCAGTACTTC. Protein: CASTQGQLAGGGEQYF. Filled out from reference TRBV5-1 and TRBJ2-7, the complete variable domain reads KAGVTQTPRYLIKTRGQQVTLSCSPISGHRSVSWYQQTPGQGLQFLFEYFSETQRNKGNFPGRFSGRQFSNSRSEMNVSTLELGDSALYLCASTQGQLAGGGEQYFGPGTRLTVT.

The count of this clone is one. The chain links TRBV5-1 to TRBJ2-1; the match to TRBD1 covers 9 bases. This CDR3 spans 15 amino acids. Germline V lookup: CDR1 SGHRS, CDR2 YFSETQ. V lost 3 bases to trimming and J lost 9 bases; unmatched junction nucleotides: 10. The CDR3 region has the DNA TGCGCCAGCAGCTCCTACAGGGGGCCGGTACCTGAGCAGTTCTTC. Translated: CASSSYRGPVPEQFF.

This chain connects TRBV20-1 to TRBJ2-1; D is possibly TRBD1 (5 bases). This CDR3 comprises 11 residues. Per germline, CDR1 DFQATT and CDR2 SNEGSKA (reference sequence). Deletions cut 2 bases from V and 8 bases from J, with 7 bases between. The CDR3 sequence: CSARQGYEQFF. The CDR3 DNA follows: TGCAGTGCTAGACAGGGCTATGAGCAGTTCTTC.

The CDR3: CASSLAAGSKYF. The CDR3 DNA reads as TGTGCCAGCAGCTTGGCGGCAGGGTCTAAGTACTTC. V gene TRBV5-6 combines with J gene TRBJ2-7, with D possibly being TRBD1 (5 bases). The CDR3 is made up of 12 amino acids. In germline, CDR1 is SGHDT, CDR2 YYEEEE. With 0 bases removed from V and 11 bases from J, the gap between germline ends came to 12 bases.

This clone has more than one count but fewer than ten. The V gene is TRBV20-1, the J gene TRBJ1-2; no clear D gene. Germline values: CDR1 DFQATT, CDR2 SNEGSKA (reference sequence). The V end lost 8 bases, the J end lost 4 bases, and 8 bases lay between the germline ends. The CDR3 is 10 amino acids. DNA of the CDR3: TGCAGTTTGAACAGCTATGGCTACACCTTC. Its protein is CSLNSYGYTF.

The rearrangement joins TRBV7-8 to TRBJ1-4; 8 bases agree with TRBD1. The CDR3 runs to 15 residues. Germline V gene data show CDR1 as SGHVS and CDR2 as FQNEAQ. The junction had 6 bases not matched to a gene; V was cut back by 1 base and J by 8 bases. CDR3 residues: CASSLVQGASEKLFF. The DNA for the CDR3 is TGTGCCAGCAGCTTAGTGCAGGGGGCAAGCGAAAAACTGTTTTTT.

This rearrangement joins TRBV7-3 to TRBJ1-4, with D possibly matching TRBD1 (5 bases). Germline V gene data show CDR1 as SGHTA and CDR2 as FQGTGA. The CDR3 totals 14 residues. Trimming left V 2 bases short and J 4 bases short, with 8 bases between. The CDR3 sequence: CASSLVTVNEKLFF. The CDR3 coding sequence is TGTGCCAGCAGCTTAGTGACAGTTAATGAAAAACTGTTTTTT.